These 27 T cell receptor beta chains were all obtained from the same sample, sequenced in a study of early T cells in non-severe SARS-CoV-2 infection. Each CDR3 protein gets one entry after TCRdb re-called the 5' RACE reads with MiXCR. The sample contains more than 85,000 distinct CDR3 sequences, approximately 12% of which appear only once. Specimen: whole blood, collected at baseline. These receptor sequences come from an adult who was a healthcare worker with PCR-confirmed SARS-CoV-2 infection or an uninfected control (not recorded which).

This chain joins TRBV20-1 and TRBJ2-1; TRBD2 matches at 8 bases. CDR1 is DFQATT and CDR2 is SNEGSKA in the germline V gene (reference sequence). CDR3 length: 16 amino acids. Unmatched junction bases numbered 8, after V lost 3 bases and J lost 1 base. CDR3 sequence (DNA): TGCAGTGCTAGGACGGGAGCGGGGGAATCCTACAATGAGCAGTTCTTC. Its translation is CSARTGAGESYNEQFF.

The chain joins TRBV20-1 to TRBJ1-5, with TRBD1 matching 9 bases. Germline loops: CDR1 DFQATT, CDR2 SNEGSKA (reference sequence). This CDR3 contains 16 residues. The trim removed 1 base at V and 3 bases at J, leaving 7 bases unmatched. In nucleotides, the CDR3 is TGCAGTGCTAGAGTTACACAGGGGGCTCTCAATCAGCCCCAGCATTTT. Protein sequence: CSARVTQGALNQPQHF.

The V call is TRBV7-9, the J call TRBJ1-2; no clear D. The germline gives CDR1 SEHNR, CDR2 FQNEAQ (reference sequence). The CDR3 consists of 15 residues. Trimming took 6 bases from V and 7 from J, leaving 21 bases between them. Here the CDR3 reads CASSRSRTAPGGYTF. CDR3 nucleotides: TGTGCCAGCAGTCGAAGTCGGACCGCCCCAGGTGGCTACACCTTC.

This clonotype was picked up a small number of times. The rearrangement uses TRBV6-5 and TRBJ1-5, with 8 bases that match TRBD1. The V and J ends lost 6 bases and 6 bases, in that order; junction bases with no gene match: 10. Germline CDR1 reads MNHEY; CDR2 reads SVGAGI. The CDR3 is 15 amino acids. The CDR3, as DNA: TGTGCCAGCAGCCCTGGGCGGACAGGGTTTCAGCCCCAGCATTTT. It codes for CASSPGRTGFQPQHF.

This clonotype was picked up many times. The CDR3: CSARDAGGPYNEQFF. The CDR3 DNA follows: TGCAGTGCTAGAGACGCGGGAGGGCCCTACAATGAGCAGTTCTTC. V usage is TRBV20-1 and J usage is TRBJ2-1; 9 bases agree with TRBD2. The CDR3 loop spans 15 amino acids. Germline V gives CDR1 DFQATT, CDR2 SNEGSKA (reference sequence). The ends lost 0 bases at V and 2 bases at J; junction bases unmatched: 2.

This clonotype occurred a few times. The chain joins TRBV6-5 to TRBJ2-4; 8 bases align to TRBD1. CDR1 and CDR2 from the germline V gene are MNHEY and SVGAGI. Germline trimming cut 6 bases from V and 7 bases from J; bases unmatched to any gene: 5. This CDR3 is 13 amino acids long. This chain's CDR3 is CASSLDRANIQYF. DNA of the CDR3: TGTGCCAGCAGCCTGGACAGGGCCAACATTCAGTACTTC.

This chain uses TRBV25-1 with TRBJ2-2; D is unresolved. V dropped 8 bases and J dropped 8 bases, with 15 bases sitting between them. The CDR3 contains 13 residues. Germline V gene sequence: CDR1 MGHDK, CDR2 SYGVNS. CDR3 in DNA: TGTGCCAGCTCCTTGATGGGGTTGGGGGAGCTGTTTTTT. It yields the protein CASSLMGLGELFF.

In the case of this clonotype: Lacking the conserved final phenylalanine or tryptophan, this CDR3 likely reflects a read error. The J gene is TRBJ2-3, the V gene TRBV7-9; 7 bases map to TRBD1. With V trimmed by 3 bases and J by 6 bases, 12 bases remained unmatched. Germline V gene lookup returns CDR1 SEHNR and CDR2 FQNEAQ (reference sequence). The CDR3 has 16 amino acids. Here the CDR3 reads CASSFTQTGLMDTQYS. The CDR3 DNA reads TGTGCCAGCAGCTTCACGCAGACAGGGTTGATGGATACGCAGTATTCT.

This clonotype was picked up a small number of times. This chain connects TRBV28 to TRBJ2-2, with a weak D call TRBD1 (6 bases). V was pared by 1 base and J by 4 bases, with 16 bases between. The V gene's germline CDR1 is MDHEN and CDR2 SYDVKM. CDR3 length: 17 residues. CDR3 in DNA: TGTGCCAGCAGTTTATTCCTACGGGACAAAGGCACCGGGGAGCTGTTTTTT. Translating gives CASSLFLRDKGTGELFF. The complete variable domain, with remaining parts taken from reference TRBV28 and TRBJ2-2, reads DVKVTQSSRYLVKRTGEKVFLECVQDMDHENMFWYRQDPGLGLRLIYFSYDVKMKEKGDIPEGYSVSREKKERFSLILESASTNQTSMYLCASSLFLRDKGTGELFFGEGSRLTVL.

This clonotype was seen ten or more times. The V call is TRBV9, the J call TRBJ2-5, with TRBD2 matching over 8 bases. Trimming at V came to 1 base and at J to 2 bases, leaving 4 bases not matched to a gene. Germline V gene lookup returns CDR1 SGDLS and CDR2 YYNGEE. This CDR3 contains 15 residues. The CDR3 sequence: CASSVRSGGQETQYF. CDR3 nucleotide sequence: TGTGCCAGCAGCGTAAGAAGCGGGGGTCAAGAGACCCAGTACTTC.

This clonotype came up many times. The CDR3 sequence is CASSLYRGQNSPLHF. The CDR3 nucleotides are TGTGCCAGCAGCCTGTATCGGGGGCAGAATTCACCCCTCCACTTT. The chain has TRBV5-4 and TRBJ1-6, with D perhaps TRBD1 (6 bases). The CDR3 totals 15 residues. Looked up from germline, CDR1 is SGHNT and CDR2 is YYREEE (reference sequence). V dropped 4 bases and J dropped 7 bases, with 15 bases sitting between them.

The chain links TRBV5-5 to TRBJ1-1; D is unclear. Trimming took off 1 base at V and 0 bases at J, with 7 bases between the two ends. The CDR3 totals 14 residues. Germline-derived CDR1 and CDR2 are SGHKS and YYEKEE (reference sequence). The CDR3 loop is CASSLLSLNTEAFF. The CDR3 region has the DNA TGTGCCAGCAGCTTGCTGTCCCTGAACACTGAAGCTTTCTTT.

V gene TRBV4-1 combines with J gene TRBJ2-7; 10 bases map to TRBD1. The germline gives CDR1 MGHRA, CDR2 YSYEKL. The J segment lost 6 bases and the V segment lost 4 bases, leaving 15 bases of the junction unmatched. This CDR3 has 17 amino acids. DNA for the CDR3: TGCGCCAGCAGCCTCCGACCCGGGGACAGGGGACCTTTCGAGCAGTACTTC. This codes for CASSLRPGDRGPFEQYF.

V gene TRBV4-1 combines with J gene TRBJ2-7; 11 nucleotides line up with TRBD2. Per germline, CDR1 MGHRA and CDR2 YSYEKL. Germline trimming cut 5 bases from V and 2 bases from J; bases unmatched to any gene: 5. CDR3 size: 15 residues. The DNA of the CDR3 is TGCGCCAGCAGCGCCGGGACTAGCGGAACCTACGAGCAGTACTTC. Residues: CASSAGTSGTYEQYF.

The chain combines TRBV29-1 with TRBJ2-1; TRBD2 aligns across 7 bases. V lost 5 bases and J lost 5; bases outside the gene matches: 12. This CDR3 has 15 amino acids. Germline-derived CDR1 and CDR2 are SQVTM and ANQGSEA. CDR3 in amino acids: CSVRRTFREDNEQFF. The CDR3, as DNA: TGCAGCGTTCGCCGGACTTTCCGGGAGGACAATGAGCAGTTCTTC.

V gene TRBV7-2 combines with J gene TRBJ2-3, with TRBD2 as a possible D gene (5 bases). This CDR3 region has 16 residues. Trimming removed 5 bases from V and 0 bases from J, with 15 bases in between. Germline values: CDR1 SGHTA, CDR2 FQGNSA. CDR3 sequence: CASSPRREPSTDTQYF. CDR3 sequence (DNA): TGTGCCAGCAGCCCCCGTCGGGAACCCAGCACAGATACGCAGTATTTT. Looking up the rest from reference TRBV7-2 and TRBJ2-3 gives the full variable domain: GAGVSQSPSNKVTEKGKDVELRCDPISGHTALYWYRQSLGQGLEFLIYFQGNSAPDKSGLPSDRFSAERTGGSVSTLTIQRTQQEDSAVYLCASSPRREPSTDTQYFGPGTRLTVL.

This rearrangement joins TRBV5-1 to TRBJ2-3; D gene uncertain. The CDR3 length is 14 residues. Per the germline V gene, CDR1 is SGHRS and CDR2 is YFSETQ. V was shortened by 7 bases and J by 0 bases, with 12 bases between the two germline ends. The CDR3: CASAANPSTDTQYF. DNA of the CDR3: TGCGCCAGCGCGGCCAACCCTAGCACAGATACGCAGTATTTT.

This chain joins TRBV2 and TRBJ1-6, with 7 bases identical to TRBD1. CDR1 is SNHLY and CDR2 is FYNNEI in the germline V gene. Losses at the gene ends were 4 bases for V and 10 bases for J; bases not matched to a gene: 7. The CDR3 is made up of 14 amino acids. The CDR3 loop reads CASSGQGGGSPLHF. In DNA, the CDR3 is TGTGCCAGCAGTGGACAGGGCGGCGGGTCACCCCTCCACTTT. The whole variable domain, filled in from reference TRBV2 and TRBJ1-6, reads EPEVTQTPSHQVTQMGQEVILRCVPISNHLYFYWYRQILGQKVEFLVSFYNNEISEKSEIFDDQFSVERPDGSNFTLKIRSTKLEDSAMYFCASSGQGGGSPLHFGNGTRLTVT.

This clonotype was counted a few times. The chain employs TRBV3-1 and TRBJ2-5; TRBD1 agrees at 7 bases. This CDR3 comprises 15 residues. V lost 5 bases to trimming and J lost 1 base; unmatched junction nucleotides: 7. Looked up from germline, CDR1 is LGHDT and CDR2 is YNNKEL (reference sequence). The chain's CDR3 is CASSSRQGVQETQYF. The CDR3 DNA sequence: TGTGCCAGCAGCTCCCGCCAGGGGGTCCAAGAGACCCAGTACTTC.

This chain connects TRBV10-2 to TRBJ2-1; tentatively, D is TRBD1 or TRBD2 (5 bases each). Germline-derived CDR1 and CDR2 are WSHSY and SAAADI. The CDR3 length is 12 residues. Trimming shortened V by 7 bases and J by 16 bases, and 20 bases separated the two germline ends. The CDR3 spells CASTDTGTEVFF. The DNA of the CDR3 is TGCGCCAGCACTGATACCGGGACGGAGGTATTCTTC.

The rearrangement joins TRBV7-6 to TRBJ2-1, with a tentative D call TRBD2 (6 bases). This CDR3 contains 15 residues. The germline V gene has CDR1 SGHVS and CDR2 FNYEAQ. V lost 5 bases and J lost 1, with 12 bases in between. The DNA for the CDR3 is TGTGCCAGCAGCACCCGGACTAAGTCCTACAATGAGCAGTTCTTC. This sequence encodes CASSTRTKSYNEQFF.

J is TRBJ1-1 and V is TRBV29-1, with D unclear. Germline CDR1 is SQVTM and CDR2 is ANQGSEA. The V end was cut by 7 bases, the J end by 0 bases, with 9 bases between. This CDR3 is built from 12 residues. The CDR3 reads CSGLRMNTEAFF. The CDR3 DNA sequence: TGCAGCGGTCTCAGGATGAACACTGAAGCTTTCTTT.

This clonotype has more than one count but fewer than ten. The chain couples TRBV12-3 or TRBV12-4 to TRBJ2-1; 9 bases fit TRBD1. The CDR3 length is 16 residues. The trim removed 2 bases at V and 8 bases at J, leaving 10 bases unmatched. CDR3 sequence (DNA): TGTGCCAGCAGTTTAACCCGGGACAGGGTTTTCGATGAGCAGTTCTTC. It codes for CASSLTRDRVFDEQFF.

This clonotype was detected many times. The J gene is TRBJ2-1, the V gene TRBV5-1, with unresolved D. V was trimmed by 4 bases and J by 4 bases, leaving 12 bases between them. The CDR3 extends over 14 amino acids. CDR1 and CDR2 (germline): SGHRS, YFSETQ. The CDR3 nucleotides are TGCGCCAGCAGCCCAGGAAACAGTTACAATGAGCAGTTCTTC. This gives the protein CASSPGNSYNEQFF. The variable domain in full, completed from reference TRBV5-1 and TRBJ2-1, reads KAGVTQTPRYLIKTRGQQVTLSCSPISGHRSVSWYQQTPGQGLQFLFEYFSETQRNKGNFPGRFSGRQFSNSRSEMNVSTLELGDSALYLCASSPGNSYNEQFFGPGTRLTVL.

This clonotype has a count of ten or more. The chain links TRBV28 to TRBJ1-3; TRBD1 aligns across 7 bases. V was pared by 5 bases and J by 1 base, with 11 bases of the junction left unmatched. The CDR3 runs 17 residues. Germline assignment: CDR1 MDHEN and CDR2 SYDVKM. The CDR3 nucleotides are TGTGCCAGCAGTCCAGGGGGGGGTGTTTTGTCTGGAAACACCATATATTTT. The encoded protein is CASSPGGGVLSGNTIYF.

The chain joins TRBV10-3 to TRBJ1-5, with D possibly being TRBD1 (5 bases). The CDR3 is made up of 15 amino acids. V lost 0 bases, J lost 4 bases, and 10 bases lay in between. Germline CDR1 ENHRY, CDR2 SYGVKD. In DNA form, the CDR3 reads TGTGCCATCAGTGAGTCGAACTGGGGGAATCAGCCCCAGCATTTT. Translation: CAISESNWGNQPQHF.

The chain couples TRBV5-6 to TRBJ2-1; 8 bases agree with TRBD2. CDR3 length equals 14 residues. With V trimmed by 3 bases and J by 6 bases, 5 bases remained unmatched. Per germline, CDR1 SGHDT and CDR2 YYEEEE. This CDR3 is CASSWGLEVNEQFF. CDR3 nucleotide sequence: TGTGCCAGCAGCTGGGGACTAGAAGTCAATGAGCAGTTCTTC.